This T cell receptor beta chain derives from a study of blood T cell repertoires in COVID-19. Study as a whole: The samples span acute and convalescent COVID-19 from the United States, Italy and Spain. T cells, B-cell-depleted T cells, or PBMCs provided the cDNA or gDNA that served as material.

Cohort 3 recovery required two negative PCRs, clearance, or symptom resolution. Germline CDR1 and CDR2: MDHEN and SYDVKM. The germline V and J ends were trimmed by 5 bases and 2 bases, with 9 bases remaining between them. The CDR3 length is 14 residues. Sequencing used immunoSEQ multiplex PCR; TCRdb keeps in-frame clones, though not all of them. In the table there are about 350,000 clones, around 87% of which are singletons. The chain employs TRBV28 and TRBJ2-2; possible D gene TRBD1, 5 bases. This sequence originates from a woman aged 25 to 39 who had recovered from COVID-19. Material for sequencing was PBMCs or T cells enriched from blood (not recorded which). CDR3 DNA: TGTGCCAGCAGTCTTGACAGTAACACCGGGGAGCTGTTTTTT. It translates to CASSLDSNTGELFF.